Listed here is a single T cell receptor beta chain. This sample was included in a study of technical replicates of blood from a few donors. Some clones are missing from TCRdb's copy, which holds only in-frame ones; the method was immunoSEQ multiplex PCR. Of about 81,000 clones listed, about 94% were seen once; the top ten hold about 0.36%. The TCR comes from a human donor in good health. The sequenced sample was T cells isolated from PBMCs.

The CDR3 DNA reads TGTGCCAGCAGCTTCGGGGTTGGCTACACCTTC. Translated: CASSFGVGYTF. The chain couples TRBV5-6 to TRBJ1-2; D is uncertain. Germline CDR1 reads SGHDT; CDR2 reads YYEEEE. The CDR3 has 11 residues. V lost 2 bases and J lost 7, with 6 bases in between.